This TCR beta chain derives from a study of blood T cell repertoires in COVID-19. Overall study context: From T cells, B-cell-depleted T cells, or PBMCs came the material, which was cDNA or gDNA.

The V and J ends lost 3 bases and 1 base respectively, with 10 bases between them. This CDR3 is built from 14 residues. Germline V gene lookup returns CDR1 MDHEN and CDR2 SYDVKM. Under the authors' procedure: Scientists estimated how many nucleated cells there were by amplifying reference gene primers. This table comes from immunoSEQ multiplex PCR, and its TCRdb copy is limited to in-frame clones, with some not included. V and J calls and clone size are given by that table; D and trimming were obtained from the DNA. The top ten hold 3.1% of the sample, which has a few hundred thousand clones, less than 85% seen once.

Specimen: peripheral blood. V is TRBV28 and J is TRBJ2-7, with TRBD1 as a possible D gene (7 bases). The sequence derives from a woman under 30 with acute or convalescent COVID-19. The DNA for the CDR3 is TGTGCCAGCAGTTTCGCGGGACAGTCCTACGAGCAGTACTTC. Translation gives CASSFAGQSYEQYF.